This entry lists 23 T cell receptor beta chains sequenced from one sample in a study of T-cell reconstitution after alpha-beta-depleted transplantation in children (TCRdb year 2016). Library preparation used PCR. The sample was run on an Illumina HiSeq 2500. Molecular barcoding was employed in the preparation of TCR libraries, with unique molecular identifiers being used to normalize TCRbeta repertoire quantification. The public sequencing data were trimmed at Q25 with fastp and processed into clonotypes with MiXCR by TCRdb, which kept only in-frame beta chains. Here each entry gathers all rows of one CDR3 protein and keeps the most common genes and DNA. This sample has about 480,000 distinct CDR3 sequences in its table, and under 15% of those were observed once. The top ten hold 4.5% to 6% of the sample. The sequencing used PBMCs from the stem cell graft donor, collected from the stem cell graft. These receptors were collected from a human donor who donated a stem cell graft to a child with combined immunodeficiency.

This clonotype was picked up many times. At one end the junction does not follow the germline gene, possibly because of a read error. This chain links TRBV12-3 or TRBV12-4 with TRBJ2-7, with D possibly matching TRBD2 (6 bases). The CDR3 consists of 13 residues. CDR3: CASRDRDSNEQYF. CDR3 nucleotides: TGTGCCAGCAGGGACCGGGACTCCAACGAGCAGTACTTC.

In this sample, this clonotype turned up once. This may arise from a read error, as a much more abundant clone is one base away. The chain has TRBV12-3 or TRBV12-4 and TRBJ2-2; TRBD2 agrees at 8 bases. V lost 5 bases and J lost 12; bases outside the gene matches: 8. The CDR3 covers 13 residues. The CDR3 reads CASSLGLGWKLFF. CDR3 bases: TGTGCCAGCAGTCTGGGACTAGGTTGGAAGCTGTTTTTT.

This clonotype was detected many times. The chain recombines TRBV29-1 with TRBJ2-1; D not resolved. The CDR3 totals 13 residues. V dropped 1 base and J dropped 9 bases, with 13 bases sitting between them. Per the germline V gene, CDR1 is SQVTM and CDR2 is ANQGSEA. CDR3 protein: CSVEALQLGEQFF. The CDR3 DNA follows: TGCAGCGTTGAAGCCCTACAATTGGGTGAGCAGTTCTTC.

This clonotype came up many times. V gene TRBV30 combines with J gene TRBJ1-2; possibly TRBD1 for D (5 bases). This CDR3 is built from 13 residues. The germline gives CDR1 GTSNPN, CDR2 SVGIG (reference sequence). The V end was cut by 2 bases, the J end by 2 bases, with 9 bases between. In DNA form, the CDR3 reads TGTGCCTGGAGTAGGGGAGCGAACTATGGCTACACCTTC. Protein product: CAWSRGANYGYTF.

This clonotype has a handful of counts. The chain uses TRBV6-1 and TRBJ1-5; maybe TRBD1 (5 bases). This CDR3 is built from 13 residues. The germline V gene encodes CDR1 MNHNS and CDR2 SASEGT. CDR3 protein: CVAAGGSNQPQHF. Here the CDR3 DNA reads TGTGTCGCAGCGGGGGGGAGCAATCAGCCCCAGCATTTT.

The rearrangement uses TRBV6-2 or TRBV6-3 and TRBJ1-5, with 8 bases aligning to TRBD1. Trimming took 4 bases from V and 7 from J; bases not matched to a gene: 6. The V gene's germline CDR1 is MNHEY and CDR2 SVGEGT. The length of the CDR3 is 14 residues. CDR3 loop: CASSWTGSRQPQHF. In nucleotides, the CDR3 is TGTGCCAGCAGTTGGACAGGGTCTCGACAGCCCCAGCATTTT.

There are many counts of this clonotype. The V and J genes are TRBV5-5 and TRBJ2-3, with a weak D call TRBD2 (5 bases). Trimming took off 2 bases at V and 2 bases at J, with 9 bases between the two ends. The CDR3 totals 14 residues. The germline CDR1 and CDR2 sequences are SGHKS and YYEKEE (reference sequence). CDR3 amino acids: CASSLTDSTDTQYF. The CDR3 DNA sequence: TGTGCCAGCAGCTTAACGGACTCCACAGATACGCAGTATTTT.

The chain combines TRBV5-1 with TRBJ2-2; D not certain. V was clipped by 6 bases and J by 3 bases, with 18 bases between them. Germline CDR1 is SGHRS and CDR2 is YFSETQ. The CDR3 loop spans 16 amino acids. CDR3 region: CASTFAQSADTGELFF. CDR3 DNA: TGCGCCAGCACATTTGCACAGTCGGCTGACACCGGGGAGCTGTTTTTT.

This clonotype has a count of ten or more. The chain uses TRBV29-1 and TRBJ1-3; a weak D match, TRBD1 (5 bases). CDR1 and CDR2 (germline): SQVTM, ANQGSEA. V lost 4 bases and J 0 bases, leaving 7 bases between the germline ends. This CDR3 has 13 residues. CDR3 nucleotides: TGCAGCGTTGGACAGAGCTCTGGAAACACCATATATTTT. This translates into CSVGQSSGNTIYF.

The chain employs TRBV6-1 and TRBJ1-2; D is ambiguous. This CDR3 region has 16 residues. CDR1 is MNHNS and CDR2 is SASEGT in the germline V gene. The V end was cut by 2 bases, the J end by 4 bases, with 17 bases between. The CDR3 is CASSERQHTRLYGYTF. In nucleotides, the CDR3 is TGTGCCAGCAGTGAACGGCAGCACACAAGACTCTATGGCTACACCTTC.

This clonotype was seen many times. The chain is built from TRBV5-1 and TRBJ2-1, with TRBD2 matching 10 bases. Germline lookup yields CDR1 SGHRS and CDR2 YFSETQ. The CDR3 totals 16 residues. V lost 4 bases, J lost 4 bases, and 8 bases stayed unmatched. CDR3 sequence (DNA): TGCGCCAGCAGCCCGACAGCGGGAGGGATATACAATGAGCAGTTCTTC. This translates into CASSPTAGGIYNEQFF.

The rearrangement uses TRBV18 and TRBJ1-6; no definite D call. The CDR3 is 15 residues long. Trimming removed 8 bases at V and 5 bases at J, with 16 bases between. CDR1 KGHSH and CDR2 LQKENI come from the germline V gene. The CDR3 DNA follows: TGTGCCAGCGCCTCGCGGGGTCTGGATAATTCACCCCTCCACTTT. It yields the protein CASASRGLDNSPLHF.

This clonotype has just a few counts. The chain is built from TRBV20-1 and TRBJ1-2; no reliable D call. V was pared by 3 bases and J by 6 bases, with 11 bases between. The CDR3 spans 12 residues. CDR1 is DFQATT, CDR2 SNEGSKA, per germline (reference sequence). Here the CDR3 DNA reads TGCAGTGCTAGCTCCCGCCCTGATGGCTACACCTTC. This encodes CSASSRPDGYTF.

The chain recombines TRBV2 with TRBJ2-7; no clear D. V lost 1 base and J 3 bases, leaving 16 bases between the germline ends. Germline values: CDR1 SNHLY, CDR2 FYNNEI. This CDR3 contains 16 residues. The CDR3: CASSEGLSQIGYEQYF. The CDR3 DNA reads TGTGCCAGCAGTGAAGGCCTGTCGCAAATAGGCTACGAGCAGTACTTC.

The V call is TRBV2, the J call TRBJ2-1; 11 positions match TRBD2. V trimming: 6 bases; J trimming: 5 bases; junction bases outside the gene matches: 6. The CDR3 sequence is 15 residues long. Germline CDR1 and CDR2: SNHLY and FYNNEI. The CDR3 region has the DNA TGTGCCAGCAGACATAGCGGGAGGGCGCACAATGAGCAGTTCTTC. Translation gives CASRHSGRAHNEQFF.

This clonotype was seen only a few times. CDR3 loop: CASSSPVVSSYNEQFF. The DNA of the CDR3 is TGTGCCAGCAGTTCCCCAGTAGTCAGCTCCTACAATGAGCAGTTCTTC. The rearrangement joins TRBV2 to TRBJ2-1; D is unclear. CDR1 and CDR2 from the germline V gene are SNHLY and FYNNEI. The CDR3 runs to 16 residues. Trimming removed 5 bases from V and 0 bases from J, with 14 bases in between.

This clonotype has a count of ten or more. The chain carries TRBV12-3 or TRBV12-4 and TRBJ1-4; TRBD1 matches at 7 bases. The CDR3 spans 13 residues. V lost 10 bases to trimming and J lost 5 bases; unmatched junction nucleotides: 7. CDR3 nucleotide sequence: TGTGCCACTGCGACAGGGTCGAATGAAAAACTGTTTTTT. Its protein is CATATGSNEKLFF.

This clonotype appeared a few times. The J gene is TRBJ2-7, the V gene TRBV3-1; a weak D match, TRBD2 (6 bases). CDR1 is LGHDT and CDR2 is YNNKEL in the germline V gene (reference sequence). Trimming removed 5 bases from V and 5 bases from J, with 16 bases in between. There are 14 residues in the CDR3. As DNA, the CDR3 is TGTGCCAGCAGCTCGGGACTCGCAAGGCACGAGCAGTACTTC. Its translation: CASSSGLARHEQYF.

This chain's CDR3 is CAWSVRGPTEAFF. Written as DNA, the CDR3 is TGTGCCTGGAGTGTTAGGGGGCCCACTGAAGCTTTCTTT. The V gene is TRBV30, the J gene TRBJ1-1; TRBD1 matches 7 bases. CDR3 length: 13 amino acids. V shed 0 bases, J shed 4 bases, and the junction held 2 bases outside the gene matches. Germline V gives CDR1 GTSNPN, CDR2 SVGIG (reference sequence).

A few counts support this clonotype. This chain uses TRBV20-1 with TRBJ1-5, with D possibly matching TRBD1 (5 bases). Trimming cost V 6 bases and J 5 bases, with 14 bases left between them. The CDR3 consists of 13 residues. CDR1 DFQATT and CDR2 SNEGSKA come from the germline V gene (reference sequence). The DNA for the CDR3 is TGCAGTGCGGTCGGGGCAGACGATCAGCCCCAGCATTTT. Translation gives CSAVGADDQPQHF.

The chain recombines TRBV12-3 or TRBV12-4 with TRBJ2-5; 7 bases line up with TRBD2. The CDR3 length is 16 residues. Germline trimming cut 6 bases from V and 5 bases from J; bases unmatched to any gene: 15. In nucleotides, the CDR3 is TGTGCCAGCAGCGCGGGGGAGGTAGGGGTTTGGGAGACCCAGTACTTC. It specifies CASSAGEVGVWETQYF.

This clonotype was observed a handful of times. CDR3 nucleotides: TGTGCCAGCAGCTTCCTCGGCGGGAACTACGAGCAGTACTTC. Protein product: CASSFLGGNYEQYF. The chain is built from TRBV7-8 and TRBJ2-7, with D tentatively TRBD2 (6 bases). V was clipped by 3 bases and J by 3 bases, with 12 bases between them. The CDR3 is 14 amino acids. Germline V gives CDR1 SGHVS, CDR2 FQNEAQ.

The chain couples TRBV12-3 or TRBV12-4 to TRBJ2-1; D not certain. This CDR3 is built from 13 residues. V shed 7 bases and J shed 5 bases, with 12 bases lying between them. This chain's CDR3 is CASTLGANNEQFF. For the CDR3, the DNA is TGTGCCAGCACCTTGGGCGCGAACAATGAGCAGTTCTTC.